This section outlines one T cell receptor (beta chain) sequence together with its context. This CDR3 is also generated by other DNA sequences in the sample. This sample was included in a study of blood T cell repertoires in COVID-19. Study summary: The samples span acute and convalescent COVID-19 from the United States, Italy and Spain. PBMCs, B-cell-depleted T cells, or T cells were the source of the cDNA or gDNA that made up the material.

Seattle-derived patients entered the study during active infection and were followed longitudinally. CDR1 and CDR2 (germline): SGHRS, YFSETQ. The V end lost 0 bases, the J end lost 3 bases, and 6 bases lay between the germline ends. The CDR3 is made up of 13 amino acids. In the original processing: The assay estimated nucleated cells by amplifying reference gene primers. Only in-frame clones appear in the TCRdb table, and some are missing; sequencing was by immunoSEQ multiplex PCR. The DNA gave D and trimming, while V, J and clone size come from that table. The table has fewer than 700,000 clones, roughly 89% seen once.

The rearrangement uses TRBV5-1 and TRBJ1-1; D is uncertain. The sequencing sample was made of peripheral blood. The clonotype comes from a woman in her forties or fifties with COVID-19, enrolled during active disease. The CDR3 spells CASSLGRDTEAFF. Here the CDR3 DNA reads TGCGCCAGCAGCTTGGGGAGGGACACTGAAGCTTTCTTT.